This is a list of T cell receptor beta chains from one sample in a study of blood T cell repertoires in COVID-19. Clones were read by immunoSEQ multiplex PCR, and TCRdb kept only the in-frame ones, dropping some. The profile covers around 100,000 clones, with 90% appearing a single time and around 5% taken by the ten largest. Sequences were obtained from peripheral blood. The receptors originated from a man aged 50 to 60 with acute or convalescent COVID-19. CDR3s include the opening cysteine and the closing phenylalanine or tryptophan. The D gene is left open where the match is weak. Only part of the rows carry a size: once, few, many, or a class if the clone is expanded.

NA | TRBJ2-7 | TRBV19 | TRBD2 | CASSKSGGPGEQYF | TGTGCCAGTAGTAAGTCGGGAGGGCCGGGCGAGCAGTACTTC
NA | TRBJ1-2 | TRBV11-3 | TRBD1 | CASSSPGTGSPYGYTF | TGTGCCAGCAGCTCGCCGGGGACAGGGAGTCCCTATGGCTACACCTTC
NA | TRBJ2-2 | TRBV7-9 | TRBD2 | CASSIGLAGGYTGELFF | TGTGCCAGCAGCATCGGACTAGCGGGAGGGTACACCGGGGAGCTGTTTTTT
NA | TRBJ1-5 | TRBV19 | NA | CASSIGEGLSQPQHF | TGTGCCAGTAGTATCGGGGAGGGTTTGAGTCAGCCCCAGCATTTT
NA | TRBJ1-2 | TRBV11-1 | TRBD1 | CASSLGQGRNYGYTF | TGTGCCAGCAGCCTCGGACAGGGAAGGAACTATGGCTACACCTTC
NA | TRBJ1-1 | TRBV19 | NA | CASSIGPGNTEAFF | TGTGCCAGTAGTATAGGCCCGGGAAACACTGAAGCTTTCTTT
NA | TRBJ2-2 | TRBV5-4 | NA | CASSSRDTDTGELFF | TGTGCCAGCAGCTCCCGGGACACCGACACCGGGGAGCTGTTTTTT
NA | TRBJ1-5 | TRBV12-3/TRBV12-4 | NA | CASSLGSAQHF | TGTGCCAGCAGTTTAGGTTCAGCCCAGCATTTT
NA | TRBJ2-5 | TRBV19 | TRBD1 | CASSWTGQETQYF | TGTGCCAGTAGTTGGACAGGGCAAGAGACCCAGTACTTC
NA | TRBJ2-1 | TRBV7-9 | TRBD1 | CASSWGQGAYNEQFF | TGTGCCAGCAGCTGGGGACAGGGAGCCTACAATGAGCAGTTCTTC
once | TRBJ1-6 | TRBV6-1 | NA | CASSERGRGSGYNSPLHF | TGTGCCAGCAGTGAAAGAGGCAGGGGAAGTGGGTATAATTCACCCCTCCACTTT
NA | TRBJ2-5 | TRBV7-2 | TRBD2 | CASSLVLAGIETQYF | TGTGCCAGCAGCTTAGTACTAGCGGGAATAGAGACCCAGTACTTC
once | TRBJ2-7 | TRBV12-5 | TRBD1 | CASASGQFYEQYF | TGTGCTAGTGCCTCGGGACAGTTCTACGAGCAGTACTTC
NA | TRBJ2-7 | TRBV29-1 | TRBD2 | CSVHSGTSGYEQYF | TGCAGCGTCCACTCCGGGACTAGTGGCTACGAGCAGTACTTC
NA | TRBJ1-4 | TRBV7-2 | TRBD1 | CASSYDRGGEKLFF | TGTGCCAGCAGCTATGACAGGGGGGGCGAAAAACTGTTTTTT
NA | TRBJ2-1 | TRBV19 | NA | CASSMAGFGNEQFF | TGTGCCAGTAGTATGGCGGGCTTTGGGAATGAGCAGTTCTTC
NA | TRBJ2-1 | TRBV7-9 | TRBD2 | CASSQTSGRYYNEQFF | TGTGCCAGCAGCCAGACTAGCGGGAGGTACTACAATGAGCAGTTCTTC
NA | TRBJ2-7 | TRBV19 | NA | CASSIGLGQFNEQYF | TGTGCCAGTAGTATAGGTCTCGGACAGTTCAACGAGCAGTACTTC
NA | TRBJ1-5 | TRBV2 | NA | CASRDQGSQPQHF | TGTGCCAGCAGGGATCAGGGGAGCCAGCCCCAGCATTTT
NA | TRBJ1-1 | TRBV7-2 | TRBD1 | CASSLAGQGKNTEAFF | TGTGCCAGCAGCTTAGCTGGACAGGGAAAGAACACTGAAGCTTTCTTT
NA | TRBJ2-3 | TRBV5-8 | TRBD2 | CASSLGVAGATDTQYF | TGTGCCAGCAGCTTGGGGGTAGCGGGAGCCACAGATACGCAGTATTTT
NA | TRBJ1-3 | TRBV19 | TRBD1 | CASSNNPQQGAADTIYF | TGTGCCAGTAGTAACAACCCACAACAGGGGGCTGCGGACACCATATATTTT
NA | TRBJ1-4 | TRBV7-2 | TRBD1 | CASSPGQGDEKLFF | TGTGCCAGCAGCCCGGGACAGGGTGATGAAAAACTGTTTTTT
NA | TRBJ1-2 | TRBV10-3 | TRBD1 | CAITMDRDLYGYTF | TGTGCCATCACCATGGACAGGGACCTTTATGGCTACACCTTC
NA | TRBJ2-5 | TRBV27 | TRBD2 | CASSSGTSGRSRAQYF | TGTGCCAGCAGTAGCGGGACTAGCGGGAGGTCAAGGGCCCAGTACTTC
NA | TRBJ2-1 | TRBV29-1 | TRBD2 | CSVERLAEYNEQFF | TGCAGCGTTGAAAGACTAGCGGAATACAATGAGCAGTTCTTC
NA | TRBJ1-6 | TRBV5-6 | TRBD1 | CASSLVGTGGNSPLHF | TGTGCCAGCAGCTTGGTCGGGACAGGAGGGAATTCACCCCTCCACTTT
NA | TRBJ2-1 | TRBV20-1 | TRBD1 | CSASLSAWGQGNYNEQFF | TGCAGTGCTAGTCTCTCCGCCTGGGGACAGGGAAATTACAATGAGCAGTTCTTC
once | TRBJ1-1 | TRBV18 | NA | CASSQTGNTEAFF | TGTGCCAGCTCACAAACAGGGAACACTGAAGCTTTCTTT
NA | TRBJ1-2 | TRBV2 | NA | CASSETQRTSYGYTF | TGTGCCAGCAGTGAAACCCAAAGGACTAGCTATGGCTACACCTTC
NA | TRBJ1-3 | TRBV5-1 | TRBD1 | CASSVSGTAFSGNTIYF | TGCGCCAGCAGCGTCTCCGGGACAGCTTTCTCTGGAAACACCATATATTTT
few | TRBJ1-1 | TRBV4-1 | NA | CASSQVLGAKAETEAFF | TGCGCCAGCAGCCAGGTTCTTGGGGCCAAGGCTGAGACTGAAGCTTTCTTT
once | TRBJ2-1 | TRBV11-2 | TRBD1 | CASSSDRVNNEQFF | TGTGCCAGCAGCTCGGACAGGGTGAACAATGAGCAGTTCTTC
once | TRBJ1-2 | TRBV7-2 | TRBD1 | CASSPAGTGGGYSGGYTF | TGTGCCAGCAGCCCCGCCGGGACAGGGGGCGGGTACTCTGGGGGCTACACCTTC
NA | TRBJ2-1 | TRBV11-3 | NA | CASSLGLYNEQFF | TGTGCCAGCAGCTTGGGACTGTACAATGAGCAGTTCTTC
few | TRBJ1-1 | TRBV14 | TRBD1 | CASSQGQGTEAFF | TGTGCCAGCAGCCAGGGACAGGGGACTGAAGCTTTCTTT
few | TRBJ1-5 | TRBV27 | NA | CASSLSTWGNQPQHF | TGTGCCAGCAGTTTATCGACATGGGGCAATCAGCCCCAGCATTTT
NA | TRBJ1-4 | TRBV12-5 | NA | CASGPSGATNEKLFF | TGTGCTAGTGGTCCCTCAGGGGCAACTAATGAAAAACTGTTTTTT
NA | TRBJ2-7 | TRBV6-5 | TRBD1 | CASSLTGTTSYEQYF | TGTGCCAGCAGCTTGACAGGGACCACCTCCTACGAGCAGTACTTC
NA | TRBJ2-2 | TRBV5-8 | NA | CASSRDSGTGELFF | TGTGCCAGCAGTAGGGACAGCGGGACCGGGGAGCTGTTTTTT
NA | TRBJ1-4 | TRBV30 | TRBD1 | CAWSQGTADNEKLFF | TGTGCCTGGTCCCAAGGGACAGCCGATAATGAAAAACTGTTTTTT